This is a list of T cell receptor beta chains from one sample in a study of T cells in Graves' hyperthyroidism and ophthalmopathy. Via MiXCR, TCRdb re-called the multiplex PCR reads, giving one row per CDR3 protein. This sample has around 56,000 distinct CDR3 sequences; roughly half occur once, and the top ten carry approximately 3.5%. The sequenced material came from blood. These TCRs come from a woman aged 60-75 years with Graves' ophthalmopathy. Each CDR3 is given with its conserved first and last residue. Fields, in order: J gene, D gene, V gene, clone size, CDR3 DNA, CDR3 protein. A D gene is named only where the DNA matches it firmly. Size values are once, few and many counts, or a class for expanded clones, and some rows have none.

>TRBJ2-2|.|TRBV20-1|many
TGCAGTGCTAGCCCCGGGACACACAACACCGGGGAGCTGTTTTTT
CSASPGTHNTGELFF
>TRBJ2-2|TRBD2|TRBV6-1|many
TGTGCCAGCAGTGATGGGAGGGACACCGGGGAGCTGTTTTTT
CASSDGRDTGELFF
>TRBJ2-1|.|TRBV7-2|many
TGTGCCAGCAGCCCGCGATACAATGAGCAGTTCTTC
CASSPRYNEQFF
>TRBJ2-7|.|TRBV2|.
TGTGCCAGCAGATCTCCGTCAATACGAACTGGGGCCAACGAGCAGTACTTC
CASRSPSIRTGANEQYF
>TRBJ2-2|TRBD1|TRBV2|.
TGTGCTAGCAGTACGCGACAGGGGGCGGTCGGGGAGCTGTTTTTT
CASSTRQGAVGELFF
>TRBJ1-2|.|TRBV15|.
TGTGCCACCAGCGGGGGCGAGGGACGGGATACGCATGGCTACACCTTC
CATSGGEGRDTHGYTF
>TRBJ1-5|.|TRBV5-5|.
TGTGCCAGCAGCTTGGGTCCAGACAATGAGCCCCAGCATTTT
CASSLGPDNEPQHF
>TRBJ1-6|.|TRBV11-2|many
TGTGCCACGGGAGAATCGGCCCTCCACTTT
CATGESALHF
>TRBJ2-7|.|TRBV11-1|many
TGTGCCAGCAGCCCCCTGGGGGAGTTCGAGCAGTACTTC
CASSPLGEFEQYF
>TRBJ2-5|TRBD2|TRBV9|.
TGTGCCAGCAGCGCGGGGGGGACTAGCGGGAGAGACCAAGGGACCCAGTACTTC
CASSAGGTSGRDQGTQYF
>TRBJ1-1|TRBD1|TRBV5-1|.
TGCGCCAGCGGCTCATTGACAGGGGTGAACGCTGAAGCTTTCTTT
CASGSLTGVNAEAFF
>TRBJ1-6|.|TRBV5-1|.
TGCGCCAGCAGCCCCCGGGGGGGGGAGAGGTCACCCCTCCACTTT
CASSPRGGERSPLHF
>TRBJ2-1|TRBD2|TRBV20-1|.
TGCAGTGCTAGTGGGGGACTAGCCTCCTACAATGAGCAGTTCTTC
CSASGGLASYNEQFF
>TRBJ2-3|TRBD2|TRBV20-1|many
TGCAGTGCCAGGGGGACTAGCGGGGGGCGCACAGATACGCAGTATTTT
CSARGTSGGRTDTQYF
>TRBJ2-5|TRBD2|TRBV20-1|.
TGCAGTGCTAGTCCTAAGGAGCGGGGGGGCGGACGCGAGACCCAGTACTTC
CSASPKERGGGRETQYF
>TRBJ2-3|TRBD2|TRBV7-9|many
TGTGCCAGCAGCTCCCTTAGCGGGAGGGCTAGCACAGATACGCAGTATTTT
CASSSLSGRASTDTQYF
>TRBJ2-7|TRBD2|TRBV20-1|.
TGCAGTGCTAGGGCCCCCGGGACTAGCGGGAGGATGGCCTACGAGCAGTACTTC
CSARAPGTSGRMAYEQYF
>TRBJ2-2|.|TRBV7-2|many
TGTGCCAGCAGCTTAGAGGCAGGGCCGAACACCGGGGAGCTGTTTTTT
CASSLEAGPNTGELFF
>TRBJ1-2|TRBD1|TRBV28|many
TGTGCCGGACAGGGAAATAGTAACTATGGCTACACCTTC
CAGQGNSNYGYTF
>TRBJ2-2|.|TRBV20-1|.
TGCAGTGCTAGAGATAGTAAGGGGGTTAACACCGGGGAGCTGTTTTTT
CSARDSKGVNTGELFF
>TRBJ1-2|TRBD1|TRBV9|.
TGTGCCAGCAGCGTGGGGACAGGCTTTACTAACTATGGCTACACCTTC
CASSVGTGFTNYGYTF
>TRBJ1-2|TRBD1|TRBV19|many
TGTGCCAGTAGTACTGGGACAGCTAACTATGGCTACACCTTC
CASSTGTANYGYTF
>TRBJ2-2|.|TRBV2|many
TGTGCCAGCAGCCCGCGGGACACCGGGGAGCTGTTTTTT
CASSPRDTGELFF
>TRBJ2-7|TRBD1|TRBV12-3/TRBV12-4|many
TGTGCCAGCAGCGAAGAAACCGGGACAGGTCATCAGTACTTC
CASSEETGTGHQYF
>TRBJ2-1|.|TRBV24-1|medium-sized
TGTGCCACCAGTGATTTCACCGGACTGGGCAAGTTCTTC
CATSDFTGLGKFF
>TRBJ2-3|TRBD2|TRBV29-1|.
TGCAGCGCGACTAGCGGGCAGCTAGATACGCAGTATTTT
CSATSGQLDTQYF
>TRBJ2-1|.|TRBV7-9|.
.
CASSIYLCSVRDYNEQFF
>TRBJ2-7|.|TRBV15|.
TGTGCCACCAGCAGAGATCCGCCCGGGGTAATGTACTTC
CATSRDPPGVMYF
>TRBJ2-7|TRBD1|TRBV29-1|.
TGCAGCGCTGTTTCCCTGGACAGGGGCAACGAGCAGTACTTC
CSAVSLDRGNEQYF
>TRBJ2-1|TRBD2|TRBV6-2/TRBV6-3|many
TGTGCCAGCAGTTACTCCCCGACTAGCGGACTCTACAATGAGCAGTTCTTC
CASSYSPTSGLYNEQFF
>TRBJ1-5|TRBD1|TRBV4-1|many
TGCGCCAGCAGCCTCGGGGACAGGGGGATTCAGCCCCAGCATTTT
CASSLGDRGIQPQHF
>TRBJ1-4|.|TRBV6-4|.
TGTGCCAGCAGTGCCAGGCGGGGTCAGGAAAAACTGTTTTTT
CASSARRGQEKLFF
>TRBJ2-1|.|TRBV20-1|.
TGCAGTGTCCCGTCCGTCACTGTACTGTCCTACAATGAGCAGTTCTTC
CSVPSVTVLSYNEQFF
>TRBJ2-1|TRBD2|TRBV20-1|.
TGCAGTGCTCCCGAGACTAGCGGGGCGGAGCTTGGGAATGAGCAGTTCTTC
CSAPETSGAELGNEQFF
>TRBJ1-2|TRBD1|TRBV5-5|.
TGTGCCAGCAGCTTACAGGGGGGCAACTATGGCTACACCTTC
CASSLQGGNYGYTF
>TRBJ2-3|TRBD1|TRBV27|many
TGTGCCAGCAGTTTATCCCGACAGGGGACAGATACGCAGTATTTT
CASSLSRQGTDTQYF
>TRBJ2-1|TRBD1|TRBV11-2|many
TGTGCCAGCAGCCTCCGTTCGGACAGGGCAAACAATGAGCAGTTCTTC
CASSLRSDRANNEQFF
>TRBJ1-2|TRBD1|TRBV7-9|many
TGTGCCAGCAGCTTAGGCAGGGGGCGCGGCTACACCTTC
CASSLGRGRGYTF
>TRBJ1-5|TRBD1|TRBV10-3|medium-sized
TGTGCCATCAGTGAGCGAGGAGGGACAGCCAATCAGCCCCAGCATTTT
CAISERGGTANQPQHF
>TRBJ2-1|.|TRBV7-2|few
TGTGCCAGCAGCTTACAACGTGATTACAATGAGCAGTTCTTC
CASSLQRDYNEQFF
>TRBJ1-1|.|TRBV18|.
TGTGCCAGCTCTCCGGACAGTAACACTGTAGCTTTCTTT
CASSPDSNTVAFF
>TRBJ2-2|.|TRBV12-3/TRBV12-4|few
TGTGCCAGCCGGGACCGTGGGTGGACCGGGGAGCTGTTTTTT
CASRDRGWTGELFF
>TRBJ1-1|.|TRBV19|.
TGTGCCAGTATCAGGGACACTGAAGCTTTCTTT
CASIRDTEAFF
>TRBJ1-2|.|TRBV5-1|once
TGCGCCAGCAGCCCCCAAGCGGGGTCCGGAAACACCTTC
CASSPQAGSGNTF
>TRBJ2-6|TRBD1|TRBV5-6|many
TGTGCCAGCAGCTCGACCCAGACAGGGGTCCACTCTGGGGCCAACGTCCTGACTTTC
CASSSTQTGVHSGANVLTF
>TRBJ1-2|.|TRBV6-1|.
TGTGCCAGCAGAAACCGGGACTCATATGGCTACACCTTC
CASRNRDSYGYTF
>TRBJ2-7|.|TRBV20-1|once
TGCAGTGCTAGAAGCGAAAGGGGTTCCTCCTACGAGCAGTACTTC
CSARSERGSSYEQYF
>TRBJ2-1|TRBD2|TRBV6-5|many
TGTGCCAGCAGTTATAGACTAGCGTCCTACAATGAGCAGTTCTTC
CASSYRLASYNEQFF
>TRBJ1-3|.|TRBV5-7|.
TGTGCCAGCTCCTTACGTCGGCACGGTAGCTCTGGAAACACCATATATTTT
CASSLRRHGSSGNTIYF
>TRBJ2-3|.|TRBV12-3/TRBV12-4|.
TGTGCCAGCAGTCCTCGGACCGCCCTGGGGTTTACAGATACGCAGTATTTT
CASSPRTALGFTDTQYF
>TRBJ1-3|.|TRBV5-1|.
TGCGCCAGCAGGGCAGTGGACTCTGGAAGCACCATATATTTT
CASRAVDSGSTIYF
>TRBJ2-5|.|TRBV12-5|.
TGTGCTAGTGGTTTAAGCCAGGGCCAAGAGACCCAGTACTTC
CASGLSQGQETQYF
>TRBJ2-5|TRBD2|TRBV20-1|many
TGCAGTGCTAGAGATGCTAGCGGGAGCGAAGAGACCCAGTACTTC
CSARDASGSEETQYF
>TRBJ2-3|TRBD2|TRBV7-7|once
TGTGCTAACCTAGCGGGGAGCACAGATACGCAGTATTTT
CANLAGSTDTQYF
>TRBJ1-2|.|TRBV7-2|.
TGTGCCAGCAGCCTAGAGGGGCTCTATGGCTACACCTTC
CASSLEGLYGYTF
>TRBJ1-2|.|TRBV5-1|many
TGCGCCAGCAGCTTGGATTCCTATTATGGCTACACCTTC
CASSLDSYYGYTF
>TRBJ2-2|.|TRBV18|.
TGTGCCAGCTCACCTGCTAGCACGAACACCGGGGAGCTGTTTTTT
CASSPASTNTGELFF